This TCR beta chain derives from a study of blood T cell repertoires in COVID-19. Germline trimming cut 4 bases from V and 9 bases from J; bases unmatched to any gene: 6. The germline V gene encodes CDR1 SGHNT and CDR2 YYREEE (reference sequence). The CDR3 covers 14 residues. TCRdb keeps only in-frame clones here, not all; method: immunoSEQ multiplex PCR. This sample carries fewer than 200,000 clones, 80% to 90% of them seen once, and the ten largest clones take roughly 9%. This sequence originates from a woman aged 18-35 years who had recovered from COVID-19. This rearrangement joins TRBV5-4 to TRBJ2-1; TRBD2 matches at 11 bases. The sequenced sample was PBMCs or T cells enriched from blood (not recorded which). The DNA of the CDR3 is TGTGCCAGCAGCCTGACTAGCGGGATCGGTGAGCAGTTCTTC. Amino acids: CASSLTSGIGEQFF.